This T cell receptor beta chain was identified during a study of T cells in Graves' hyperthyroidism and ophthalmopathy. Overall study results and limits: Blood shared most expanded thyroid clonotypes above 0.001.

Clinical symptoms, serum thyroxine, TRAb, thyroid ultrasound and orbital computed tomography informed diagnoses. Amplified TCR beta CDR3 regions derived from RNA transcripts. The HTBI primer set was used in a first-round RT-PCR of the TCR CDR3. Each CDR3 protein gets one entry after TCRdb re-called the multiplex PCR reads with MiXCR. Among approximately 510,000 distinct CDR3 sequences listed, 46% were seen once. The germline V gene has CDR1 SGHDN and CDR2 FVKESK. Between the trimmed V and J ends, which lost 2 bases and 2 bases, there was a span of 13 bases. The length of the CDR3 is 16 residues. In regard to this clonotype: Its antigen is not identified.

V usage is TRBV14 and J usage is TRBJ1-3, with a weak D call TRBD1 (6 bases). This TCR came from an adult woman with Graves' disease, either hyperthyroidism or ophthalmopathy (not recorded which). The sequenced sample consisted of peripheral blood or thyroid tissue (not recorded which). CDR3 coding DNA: TGTGCCAGCAGCCAATGGACAGCCCGTCCTGGAAACACCATATATTTT. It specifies CASSQWTARPGNTIYF. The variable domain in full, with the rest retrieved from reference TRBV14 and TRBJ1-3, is EAGVTQFPSHSVIEKGQTVTLRCDPISGHDNLYWYRRVMGKEIKFLLHFVKESKQDESGMPNNRFLAERTGGTYSTLKVQPAELEDSGVYFCASSQWTARPGNTIYFGEGSWLTVV.